The sequence of this T cell receptor (beta chain) was determined in a study of T cells after yellow fever vaccination. Overall study: Researchers used SMART-Seq v4 Ultra Low Input to prepare fractions that had low cell numbers.

TCRdb re-called the 5' RACE reads through MiXCR, storing one row per CDR3 protein. The table lists hundreds of thousands of distinct CDR3 sequences, 3% to 4.5% of them singletons. In the case of this clonotype: The antigen is unknown.

Study-wide points: Post-booster samples contained most primary-vaccination clones (around 96% CD4, 70% to 90% CD8). Some clonotypes were seen in both the CD4 and the CD8 compartments. These made up a small share and likely arose from convergent recombination. Contamination by abundant bulk-population clonotypes could be present in FACS-sorted repertoires.

Germline assignment: CDR1 ENHRY and CDR2 SYGVKD. The junction had 14 bases not matched to a gene; V was cut back by 10 bases and J by 5 bases. The length of the CDR3 is 16 residues. This TCR was recovered from a man between 18 and 35 years old who received the YFV17D yellow fever vaccine. The starting material was PBMCs, obtained on the day of the yellow fever booster vaccination. This chain links TRBV10-3 with TRBJ1-6; 7 nucleotides line up with TRBD1. CDR3: CASAQGGSENNSPLHF. The CDR3 DNA follows: TGTGCCAGCGCACAAGGGGGCAGTGAGAATAATTCACCCCTCCACTTT.